This T cell receptor (beta chain) stems from a study of Graves' ophthalmopathy and Graves' hyperthyroidism. Notes on the study in general: In blood appeared most of the expanded thyroid clonotypes whose frequency exceeded 0.001. Forecasting of ophthalmopathy progression by the model achieved more than 70% sensitivity and less than 80% specificity.

On this clonotype: What it binds is unknown.

Beta-chain TCR CDR3 regions were amplified from RNA transcripts. In the first round, RT-PCR was carried out with HTBI primers, and a multiplex PCR formed the second round. TCRdb reprocessed the multiplex PCR reads via MiXCR and lists one record per CDR3 protein. Found here are some 750,000 distinct CDR3 sequences, approximately 40% of them singletons; the top ten hold 44%. Other autoimmune diseases, uncontrolled infections, pregnancy or lactation led to the exclusion of patients. The diagnosis combined clinical symptoms, thyroxine, TRAb, thyroid ultrasound and orbital computed tomography scans. CDR3 length: 13 amino acids. CDR1 and CDR2 (germline): MGHDK, SYGVNS. The V end was cut by 6 bases, the J end by 6 bases, with 14 bases between.

Input material: peripheral blood. The chain recombines TRBV25-1 with TRBJ1-2; a possible D gene is TRBD1 (5 bases). This receptor was taken from an adult man with Graves' ophthalmopathy. CDR3 nucleotides: TGTGCCAGCAGCGGATGGCAGGGTCATGGCTACACCTTC. It yields the protein CASSGWQGHGYTF.